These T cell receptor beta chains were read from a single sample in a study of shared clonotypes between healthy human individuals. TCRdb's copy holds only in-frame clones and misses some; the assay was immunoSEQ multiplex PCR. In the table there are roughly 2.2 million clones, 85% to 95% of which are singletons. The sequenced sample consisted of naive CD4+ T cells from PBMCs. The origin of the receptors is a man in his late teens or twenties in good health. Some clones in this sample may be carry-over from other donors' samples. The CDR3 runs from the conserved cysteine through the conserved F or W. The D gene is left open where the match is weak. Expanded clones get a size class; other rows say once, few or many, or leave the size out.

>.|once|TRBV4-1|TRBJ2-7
TGCGCCAGCAGCCAAGATGGGAAGGGGTCGACCTACGAGCAGTACTTC
CASSQDGKGSTYEQYF
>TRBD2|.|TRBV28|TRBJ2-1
TGTGCCAGCACCGGACTAGCGGGAGGGTTGAGCTCCTACAATGAGCAGTTCTTC
CASTGLAGGLSSYNEQFF
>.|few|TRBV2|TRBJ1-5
TGTGCCAGCAGTGATCCTAATCAGCCCCAGCATTTT
CASSDPNQPQHF
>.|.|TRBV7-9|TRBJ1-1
TGTGCCAGCAGCTTAGGCCCCAGGGTCCGGGACATGAACACTGAAGCTTTCTTT
CASSLGPRVRDMNTEAFF
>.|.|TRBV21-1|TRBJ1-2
TGTGCCAGCAGCCGGGTTGCAGGGGACCCGAATGGCTACACCTTC
CASSRVAGDPNGYTF
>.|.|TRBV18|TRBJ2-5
TGTGCCAGCTCACCTACAGCATCCCAAGAGACCCAGTACTTC
CASSPTASQETQYF
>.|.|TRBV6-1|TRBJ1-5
TGTGCCAGCAGTGAACAGGGGACCCAGCCCCAGCATTTT
CASSEQGTQPQHF
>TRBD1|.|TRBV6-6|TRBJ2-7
TGTGCCAGCAGTTACTGGGGACAGGGAGGAGGATACGAGCAGTACTTC
CASSYWGQGGGYEQYF
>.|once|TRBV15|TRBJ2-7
TGTGCCACCAGCAGAGATGGTAGCAGGAGTAACGAGCAGTACTTC
CATSRDGSRSNEQYF
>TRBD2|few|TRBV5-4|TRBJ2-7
TGTGCCAGCAGCTTGGCGTCTAGCGGGGGGCCACAGTACTTC
CASSLASSGGPQYF
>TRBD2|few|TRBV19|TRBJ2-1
TGTGCCAGTAGTCGACTAGCGGGAAGCCTCAATGAGCAGTTCTTC
CASSRLAGSLNEQFF
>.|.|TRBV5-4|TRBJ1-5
TGTGCCAGCAGCTTGCAAGGGGACGGCAATCAGCCCCAGCATTTT
CASSLQGDGNQPQHF
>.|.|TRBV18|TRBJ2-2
TGTGCCAGCTCACGACAGGACCACACCGGGGAGCTGTTTTTT
CASSRQDHTGELFF
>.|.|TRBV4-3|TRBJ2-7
TGCGCCAGCAGCCAAGATTCCCCTAGGACAGCGCACTCCTACGAGCAGTACTTC
CASSQDSPRTAHSYEQYF
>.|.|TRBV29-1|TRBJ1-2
TGCAGCGTTGAAGACAGGACCCGCTATGGCTACACCTTC
CSVEDRTRYGYTF
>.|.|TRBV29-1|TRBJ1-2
TGCAGCGTTTTAACAGGGAACTATGGCTACACCTTC
CSVLTGNYGYTF
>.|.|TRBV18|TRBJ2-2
TGTGCCAGCTCACCGTCTTGGGGGAACACCGGGGAGCTGTTTTTT
CASSPSWGNTGELFF
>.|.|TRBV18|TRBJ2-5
TGTGCCAGCTCAGCGGGCAGACAGCAAGAGACCCAGTACTTC
CASSAGRQQETQYF